This TCR beta chain was recorded in a study of control samples from healthy donors and cancer patients. This clone was counted once. Method: immunoSEQ multiplex PCR; TCRdb's copy keeps in-frame clones and lacks some. The sample carries about 110,000 clones, approximately 91% recorded once. Sequencing was performed on blood. The receptor was isolated from a woman under 30 in good health.

The DNA of the CDR3 is TGTGCCAGCAGTAAGCCTAGGGGTGGAGGGGCCAACGTCCTGACTTTC. This codes for CASSKPRGGGANVLTF. The chain couples TRBV5-8 to TRBJ2-6, with a tentative D call TRBD1 (5 bases). Trimming took off 5 bases at V and 4 bases at J, with 16 bases between the two ends. CDR1 SGHTS and CDR2 YDEGEE come from the germline V gene. This CDR3 is built from 16 residues.